The 5 T cell receptor beta chains presented below share a single source sample, sequenced in a study of blood T cell repertoires in COVID-19. The protocol was immunoSEQ multiplex PCR, while the TCRdb copy is restricted to in-frame clones and leaves out a portion. The sample has 120,000 or so clones; over 65% are singletons. The specimen was peripheral blood. These receptors originate from a man aged 55-75 years with acute or convalescent COVID-19.

Remarks on this clone: Additional DNA sequences in this sample encode the identical CDR3. The V gene is TRBV18, the J gene TRBJ1-1; no reliable D call. V lost 1 base, J lost 1 base, and 7 bases lay in between. The length of the CDR3 is 14 residues. CDR1 and CDR2 (germline): KGHSH, LQKENI. CDR3 sequence: CASSPQSQNTEAFF. CDR3 DNA: TGTGCCAGCTCACCACAGAGCCAGAACACTGAAGCTTTCTTT.

This rearrangement joins TRBV5-1 to TRBJ2-2; perhaps TRBD1 as D (6 bases). V dropped 4 bases and J dropped 3 bases, with 13 bases sitting between them. The CDR3 runs 15 residues. CDR1 and CDR2 (germline): SGHRS, YFSETQ. This chain's CDR3 is CASSVSGQYTGELFF. The CDR3 DNA reads as TGCGCCAGCAGCGTATCGGGACAATACACCGGGGAGCTGTTTTTT. The variable domain in full, completed from reference TRBV5-1 and TRBJ2-2, reads KAGVTQTPRYLIKTRGQQVTLSCSPISGHRSVSWYQQTPGQGLQFLFEYFSETQRNKGNFPGRFSGRQFSNSRSEMNVSTLELGDSALYLCASSVSGQYTGELFFGEGSRLTVL.

This chain uses TRBV7-9 with TRBJ2-7, with 10 bases identical to TRBD2. Germline V CDR1 and CDR2: SEHNR, FQNEAQ (reference sequence). The V segment lost 5 bases and the J segment 2 bases; nucleotides outside the gene matches: 3. This CDR3 is 14 amino acids long. Here the CDR3 reads CASSVSGRPYEQYF. CDR3 nucleotide sequence: TGTGCCAGCAGCGTTAGCGGGAGGCCCTACGAGCAGTACTTC.

The chain is built from TRBV28 and TRBJ1-2; the D is unclear. The CDR3 extends over 11 amino acids. Per germline, CDR1 MDHEN and CDR2 SYDVKM. Trimming pared 4 bases from V and 4 bases from J, leaving 4 bases between. CDR3 sequence reads: CASSYSYGYTF. In nucleotides, the CDR3 is TGTGCCAGCAGTTACAGCTATGGCTACACCTTC.

The rearrangement links TRBV18 to TRBJ2-2; D might be TRBD2 (5 bases). Looked up from germline, CDR1 is KGHSH and CDR2 is LQKENI. Trimming pared 3 bases from V and 3 bases from J, leaving 14 bases between. The CDR3 consists of 16 residues. The CDR3 spells CASSPNAGGDTGELFF. In nucleotides, the CDR3 is TGTGCCAGCTCACCTAATGCCGGAGGAGACACCGGGGAGCTGTTTTTT.